This TCR beta chain was obtained from a study of T cells in Graves' hyperthyroidism and ophthalmopathy. The study, taken as a whole, reports: Through a model of 13 V-J features, ophthalmopathy was separated from stable hyperthyroidism.

CDR3 size: 14 residues. Germline CDR1 KGHDR, CDR2 SFDVKD. With respect to this clonotype: Its antigen is unknown. At one of its ends the junction is not consistent with the germline gene, which may arise from a read error.

Using RNA transcripts as the source, TCR beta CDR3 regions were amplified. A first-round RT-PCR of the TCR CDR3 used the HTBI primer set. TCRdb passed the multiplex PCR reads through MiXCR, listing each CDR3 protein once. The data show some 460,000 distinct CDR3 sequences, around 14% seen once. The chain uses TRBV24-1 and TRBJ1-2; TRBD1 might be the D (5 bases). This TCR derives from a young woman with Graves' hyperthyroidism. Sample: blood. CDR3 DNA: TGTGCCACCAGTGAGTCGACAGCTAACTATAGCTACACCTTC. It encodes CATSESTANYSYTF.